Listed here are 12 T cell receptor beta chains from one sample, sequenced in a study of shared clonotypes between healthy human individuals. Naive CD8 cells lacked CD45RO, underwent positive selection for CCR7 and left out terminally differentiated effector memory CD45RA+ cells. Here immunoSEQ multiplex PCR was the method, and the copy in TCRdb shows in-frame clones only, minus some. The table includes 550,000 to 750,000 clones, roughly 94% detected once. Sample: naive CD8+ T cells sorted from blood. These receptor sequences come from a man in his thirties or forties in good health.

The chain combines TRBV18 with TRBJ1-1; 9 nucleotides match TRBD1. This CDR3 region has 16 residues. CDR1 KGHSH and CDR2 LQKENI come from the germline V gene. The J segment lost 0 bases and the V segment lost 7 bases, leaving 9 bases of the junction unmatched. CDR3 sequence reads: CASLPGTGYLNTEAFF. The CDR3 bases are TGTGCCAGCTTGCCCGGGACAGGGTATCTGAACACTGAAGCTTTCTTT.

This clone has a single count. The chain carries TRBV4-1 and TRBJ2-3; D ambiguous. This CDR3 spans 15 amino acids. CDR1 and CDR2 (germline): MGHRA, YSYEKL. Deletions cut 0 bases from V and 1 base from J, with 8 bases between. CDR3 sequence reads: CASSQDHPGTDTQYF. CDR3 sequence (DNA): TGCGCCAGCAGCCAAGATCATCCTGGCACAGATACGCAGTATTTT.

The chain is built from TRBV7-3 and TRBJ1-2, with a possible D match to TRBD1 (5 bases). The CDR3 is 18 amino acids. Per germline, CDR1 SGHTA and CDR2 FQGTGA. V lost 1 base to trimming and J lost 4 bases, with 22 bases between them. The CDR3 nucleotides are TGTGCCAGCAGCTTAAGTGCAGGGATTGAAAGTTTCTTCTATGGCTACACCTTC. Residues: CASSLSAGIESFFYGYTF.

With regard to this clone: The same CDR3 also results from other DNA sequences found in this sample. V gene TRBV28 combines with J gene TRBJ2-5; D remains unclear. The CDR3 is 11 residues long. The V end was cut by 2 bases, the J end by 4 bases, with 2 bases between. Per germline, CDR1 MDHEN and CDR2 SYDVKM. The CDR3 DNA follows: TGTGCCAGCAGTTTAGGAGAGACCCAGTACTTC. This sequence encodes CASSLGETQYF.

The chain employs TRBV7-2 and TRBJ2-7; no clear D gene. The CDR3 length is 13 residues. Germline V lookup: CDR1 SGHTA, CDR2 FQGNSA. V was clipped by 4 bases and J by 4 bases, with 11 bases between them. The CDR3 nucleotides are TGTGCCAGCAGCTCTACCCAACGTTACGAGCAGTACTTC. It yields the protein CASSSTQRYEQYF.

The chain couples TRBV29-1 to TRBJ1-3; no clear D. Germline lookup yields CDR1 SQVTM and CDR2 ANQGSEA. V was cut by 5 bases and J by 4 bases, with 15 bases left in between. The CDR3 runs 14 residues. The CDR3 reads CSVQGQGPGNTIYF. The CDR3 DNA is TGCAGCGTTCAAGGGCAAGGGCCCGGAAACACCATATATTTT.

V gene TRBV9 combines with J gene TRBJ2-7; D is possibly TRBD1 or TRBD2 (5 bases each). CDR1 is SGDLS, CDR2 YYNGEE, per germline. V was pared by 4 bases and J by 5 bases, with 16 bases between. The length of the CDR3 is 14 residues. The CDR3 is CASSPPLGPDEQYF. CDR3 in DNA: TGTGCCAGCAGCCCTCCATTGGGACCGGACGAGCAGTACTTC.

The chain combines TRBV27 with TRBJ2-1; 8 nucleotides agree with TRBD1. J was trimmed by 8 bases and V by 3 bases; bases with no gene match: 6. Germline V gene lookup returns CDR1 MNHEY and CDR2 SMNVEV (reference sequence). The CDR3 runs to 14 residues. CDR3 protein: CASSFLQGGDEQFF. In DNA form, the CDR3 reads TGTGCCAGCAGTTTCTTACAGGGGGGCGATGAGCAGTTCTTC.

V usage is TRBV11-2 and J usage is TRBJ2-2; 11 bases fit TRBD2. J gave up 7 bases and V 4 bases, and 14 bases lay outside the gene matches. The V gene's germline CDR1 is SGHAT and CDR2 FQNNGV. This CDR3 has 18 amino acids. The CDR3 here is CASSSPTSGTLRGGELFF. The CDR3 coding sequence is TGTGCCAGCAGCTCGCCGACTAGCGGGACCCTCCGGGGCGGGGAGCTGTTTTTT.

The V call is TRBV7-9, the J call TRBJ2-1, with TRBD2 as a possible D gene (5 bases). Germline V gives CDR1 SEHNR, CDR2 FQNEAQ (reference sequence). The CDR3 has 16 residues. Deletions cut 1 base from V and 4 bases from J, with 14 bases between. The CDR3 protein is CASSLVRGLGYNEQFF. Here the CDR3 DNA reads TGTGCCAGCAGCTTAGTCCGAGGGCTTGGATACAATGAGCAGTTCTTC.

The chain links TRBV28 to TRBJ1-5, with D possibly matching TRBD1 (5 bases). With 2 bases removed from V and 7 bases from J, the gap between germline ends came to 9 bases. CDR3 length: 13 residues. Per the germline V gene, CDR1 is MDHEN and CDR2 is SYDVKM. CDR3 bases: TGTGCCAGCAGTTTACAGGGTTTCCAGCCCCAGCATTTT. The encoded protein is CASSLQGFQPQHF.

The genes are TRBV15 and TRBJ2-7; D is possibly TRBD1 (5 bases). V lost 0 bases to trimming and J lost 1 base, with 7 bases between them. CDR3 length: 14 amino acids. CDR1 LNHNV and CDR2 YYDKDF come from the germline V gene (reference sequence). The CDR3 DNA follows: TGTGCCACCAGCAGAGATGACAGTTCCTACGAGCAGTACTTC. It encodes CATSRDDSSYEQYF.